A single sample is the source of the 8 T cell receptor beta chains below, sequenced in a study of OX40 agonist ivuxolimab in advanced cancers. Clones were sequenced by immunoSEQ multiplex PCR, and TCRdb holds only the in-frame ones, with some missing. The table has about 40,000 clones, about 86% seen once; the top ten hold around a fifth. Material: CD4+ or CD8+ T cells sorted from blood, obtained in a trial of the OX40 agonist ivuxolimab. All receptors derive from an adult with an advanced solid tumor such as melanoma, head and neck, liver or kidney cancer.

The chain joins TRBV29-1 to TRBJ1-2, with D possibly matching TRBD1 (6 bases). Deletions cut 5 bases from V and 5 bases from J, with 9 bases between. In germline, CDR1 is SQVTM, CDR2 ANQGSEA. The CDR3 has 11 residues. CDR3 loop: CSVPQGYGYTF. DNA of the CDR3: TGCAGCGTTCCCCAGGGGTATGGCTACACCTTC.

The chain is built from TRBV7-9 and TRBJ1-2; D unclear. Trimming cost V 2 bases and J 6 bases, with 7 bases left between them. This CDR3 comprises 12 residues. Germline assignment: CDR1 SEHNR and CDR2 FQNEAQ (reference sequence). The CDR3 region is CASSLSVDGYTF. Written as DNA, the CDR3 is TGTGCCAGCAGCTTAAGTGTGGATGGCTACACCTTC.

This chain joins TRBV9 and TRBJ2-3, with a possible D match to TRBD1 (6 bases). V lost 3 bases and J 0 bases, leaving 11 bases between the germline ends. CDR1 and CDR2 from the germline V gene are SGDLS and YYNGEE. This CDR3 spans 15 amino acids. The CDR3 spells CASSAPGASTDTQYF. The CDR3 coding sequence is TGTGCCAGCAGCGCCCCAGGGGCAAGCACAGATACGCAGTATTTT.

J is TRBJ1-6 and V is TRBV28; D is uncertain. This CDR3 is built from 14 residues. In germline, CDR1 is MDHEN, CDR2 SYDVKM. The germline V and J ends were trimmed by 4 bases and 0 bases, with 4 bases remaining between them. The CDR3 DNA reads TGTGCCAGCAGTTGGGACTCCTATAATTCACCCCTCCACTTT. Translated: CASSWDSYNSPLHF.

The rearrangement links TRBV7-9 to TRBJ1-1; D remains unclear. The length of the CDR3 is 16 residues. V was pared by 5 bases and J by 1 base, with 17 bases between. Germline CDR1 SEHNR, CDR2 FQNEAQ (reference sequence). CDR3: CASSPLGRTENTEAFF. CDR3 nucleotides: TGTGCCAGCAGCCCGTTAGGCCGGACCGAGAACACTGAAGCTTTCTTT.

In this sample, this clone turned up a few times. The chain uses TRBV13 and TRBJ2-1; D is perhaps TRBD1 (6 bases). Trimming left V 5 bases short and J 0 bases short, with 17 bases between. The CDR3 has 17 amino acids. Germline assignment: CDR1 PRHDT and CDR2 FYEKMQ (reference sequence). The CDR3 region has the DNA TGTGCCAGCAGCGAAGGGTACCGGGACATCTCCTACAATGAGCAGTTCTTC. This sequence encodes CASSEGYRDISYNEQFF. Complete variable domain (other parts from reference TRBV13 and TRBJ2-1): AAGVIQSPRHLIKEKRETATLKCYPIPRHDTVYWYQQGPGQDPQFLISFYEKMQSDKGSIPDRFSAQQFSDYHSELNMSSLELGDSALYFCASSEGYRDISYNEQFFGPGTRLTVL.

The chain recombines TRBV6-1 with TRBJ2-2; D remains unclear. CDR3 length: 12 residues. The V end lost 6 bases, the J end lost 8 bases, and 10 bases lay between the germline ends. Germline loops: CDR1 MNHNS, CDR2 SASEGT. CDR3 protein: CASRGPEGELFF. The CDR3 region has the DNA TGTGCCAGCAGAGGCCCCGAAGGGGAGCTGTTTTTT.

The chain couples TRBV18 to TRBJ1-1; D is unresolved. The germline V and J ends were trimmed by 0 bases and 3 bases, with 11 bases remaining between them. This CDR3 region has 15 residues. The germline gives CDR1 KGHSH, CDR2 LQKENI. The CDR3 reads CASSPPSSADTEAFF. The DNA for the CDR3 is TGTGCCAGCTCACCACCGAGTTCAGCGGACACTGAAGCTTTCTTT. The variable domain in full, with the rest retrieved from reference TRBV18 and TRBJ1-1, is NAGVMQNPRHLVRRRGQEARLRCSPMKGHSHVYWYRQLPEEGLKFMVYLQKENIIDESGMPKERFSAEFPKEGPSILRIQQVVRGDSAAYFCASSPPSSADTEAFFGQGTRLTVV.